The present T cell receptor (beta chain) was sequenced within a study of blood T cell repertoires in COVID-19. Study-wide context: PBMCs, B-cell-depleted T cells, or T cells provided the cDNA or gDNA that made up the material.

Trimming left V 0 bases short and J 6 bases short, with 11 bases between. The germline gives CDR1 SGHTA, CDR2 FQGNSA. The CDR3 totals 14 residues. In the study's own analysis: Amplification of reference gene primers provided the estimated nucleated cell counts. Profiled with immunoSEQ multiplex PCR; TCRdb holds only in-frame clones, not every one. V, J and clone size derive from that table, while D and trimming were established from the DNA sequence. The profile shows roughly 250,000 clones, roughly nine tenths of them singletons. Recruitment covered over 20 US areas and drew participants whose ages spanned roughly 18 to 90 years. Participants had their cohort set by participant-reported clinical history.

The chain is built from TRBV7-2 and TRBJ1-1; D gene uncertain. The sequence derives from a woman aged 25 to 39 with acute COVID-19. The specimen was PBMCs or T cells enriched from blood (not recorded which). The CDR3 coding sequence is TGTGCCAGCAGCTTAGCGTATGGAGGGTCTGAAGCTTTCTTT. This codes for CASSLAYGGSEAFF.